A selection of T cell receptor beta chains follows, all from one sample in a study of cytomegalovirus exposure and HLA in healthy donors. Method: immunoSEQ multiplex PCR; TCRdb's copy keeps in-frame clones and lacks some. The profile shows some 180,000 clones, 70% to 80% of them singletons. The sample taken for sequencing was PBMCs. Source of these receptors: a woman in her 30s in good health and CMV-seropositive. The CDR3 runs from the conserved cysteine through the conserved F or W. Fields, in order: V gene, clone size, D gene, J gene, CDR3 DNA, CDR3 protein. The D gene is left open where the match is weak. A clone size is listed for some rows: how often the clone was seen (once, few, many), or a class if it is expanded.

TRBV4-2,.,.,TRBJ2-1,TGTGCCAGCAGCCAAGTAGGCCCTATGGGACTCCAGTTCTTC,CASSQVGPMGLQFF
TRBV5-1,few,.,TRBJ2-7,TGCGCCAGCAGCCCGGACAGCCCCCCATACTACGAGCAGTACTTC,CASSPDSPPYYEQYF
TRBV19,.,TRBD1,TRBJ1-1,TGTGCCAGTAGTACAGGGGGCCACACTGAAGCTTTCTTT,CASSTGGHTEAFF
TRBV28,.,TRBD1,TRBJ2-7,TGTGCCAGCAGTTTACTTGACAGGGGGCGTTGGGAGCAGTACTTC,CASSLLDRGRWEQYF
TRBV6-6,few,TRBD1,TRBJ2-5,TGTGCCAGCAGTTCCGGACAGGGAAGCTTTCAAGAGACCCAGTACTTC,CASSSGQGSFQETQYF
TRBV6-1,.,TRBD2,TRBJ2-1,TGTGCCAGCCAGCGGGAGGGGGCCTACAATGAGCAGTTCTTC,CASQREGAYNEQFF
TRBV27,few,TRBD1,TRBJ2-7,TGTGCCAGCAGTACACTGGGACAGATCTACGAGCAGTACTTC,CASSTLGQIYEQYF
TRBV5-1,.,.,TRBJ2-3,TGCGCCAGCAGCTTCAGGCCTAGCACAGATACGCAGTATTTT,CASSFRPSTDTQYF
TRBV7-9,.,.,TRBJ2-7,TGTGCCAGCAGCGACAACAAGGCCTACGAGCAGTACTTC,CASSDNKAYEQYF
TRBV9,.,TRBD2,TRBJ2-3,TGTGCCAGCAGCGAGCGGGGGGGCAGAGATACGCAGTATTTT,CASSERGGRDTQYF
TRBV2,few,TRBD1,TRBJ2-1,TGTGCCAGCAGTGAAACCGGGACAGGGTTTAAGTACAATGAGCAGTTCTTC,CASSETGTGFKYNEQFF
TRBV2,.,.,TRBJ2-7,TGTGCCAGCAGTGAACTTAATGGAGGGTTCCCCTCCTCCTACGAGCAGTACTTC,CASSELNGGFPSSYEQYF
TRBV11-3,.,.,TRBJ2-7,TGTGCCAGCAGCTTAGGTGAGACAGGTTTCAACGAGCAGTACTTC,CASSLGETGFNEQYF
TRBV9,.,TRBD2,TRBJ2-5,TGTGCCAGCAGCGCCGGACTAGCGGGAAGCCAAGAGACCCAGTACTTC,CASSAGLAGSQETQYF
TRBV11-2,.,TRBD1,TRBJ1-1,TGTGCCAGCAGCTTAGATCACAGGGGTCGGACTGAAGCTTTCTTT,CASSLDHRGRTEAFF
TRBV11-2,.,TRBD1,TRBJ2-5,TGTGCCAGCAGCTTAGTAAACAGGGGGCAAAAAGAGACCCAGTACTTC,CASSLVNRGQKETQYF
TRBV30,few,.,TRBJ1-5,TGTGCCTGGTCGCGCGGGGGATCTTGGCAGCCCCAGCATTTT,CAWSRGGSWQPQHF
TRBV19,.,TRBD2,TRBJ2-5,TGTGCCAGTAGTCCAGGACTAGCGGCGCAAGAGACCCAGTACTTC,CASSPGLAAQETQYF
TRBV5-1,.,.,TRBJ1-6,TGCGCCAGCAGCTTTAGTACAGTCGAGTCACCCCTCCACTTT,CASSFSTVESPLHF
TRBV28,.,.,TRBJ1-2,TGTGCCAGCAGTCCCGCGGTAAACTATGGCTACACCTTC,CASSPAVNYGYTF
TRBV5-4,.,TRBD2,TRBJ2-3,TGTGCCAGCAGCTCTGGACTAGCGGGAGGAGGAGATACGCAGTATTTT,CASSSGLAGGGDTQYF
TRBV27,.,TRBD1,TRBJ1-4,TGTGCCAGCAGTTTATCGAGTCGCACAGGGGCAAGAGTGGAAAAACTGTTTTTT,CASSLSSRTGARVEKLFF
TRBV4-3,.,TRBD2,TRBJ2-2,TGCGCCAGCAGCCAAAAAGCAGCACCCGGGACTACCTCGAACACCGGGGAGCTGTTTTTT,CASSQKAAPGTTSNTGELFF
TRBV7-3,few,.,TRBJ1-1,TGTGCCAGCAGCTCACAACAGGGTACTGAAGCTTTCTTT,CASSSQQGTEAFF
TRBV7-2,once,.,TRBJ2-3,TGTGCCAGCAGCTTAGTAAGAAGGTCGAGGGCAGATACGCAGTATTTT,CASSLVRRSRADTQYF
TRBV7-8,.,TRBD2,TRBJ2-5,TGTGCCAGCAGCTTAGCGTGGCGGGGGGGAGAGACCCAGTACTTC,CASSLAWRGGETQYF
TRBV7-9,once,TRBD2,TRBJ2-3,TGTGCCAGCAGCTCGTATGGACTAGCGGGAGACGGAGATACGCAGTATTTT,CASSSYGLAGDGDTQYF
TRBV5-6,few,TRBD1,TRBJ1-3,TGTGCCAGCAGCGTCCGGGACAGGGGGCCGAGCGAATCTGGAAACACCATATATTTT,CASSVRDRGPSESGNTIYF
TRBV28,.,.,TRBJ1-4,TGTGCCAGCAGTCTCATTAGACAGGAAAAACTGTTTTTT,CASSLIRQEKLFF
TRBV30,.,.,TRBJ2-7,TGTGCCTGGAGGGGGGACTTTGCCTACGAGCAGTACTTC,CAWRGDFAYEQYF
TRBV4-2,.,.,TRBJ2-1,TGTGCCAGCAGCCGGGAAACAGCGGTCTCCTACAATGAGCAGTTCTTC,CASSRETAVSYNEQFF
TRBV30,.,TRBD1,TRBJ1-2,TGTGCCGTAATTCTCGGACAGGGCTGGGATGGCTACACCTTC,CAVILGQGWDGYTF
TRBV6-1,.,.,TRBJ2-5,TGTGCCAGCAGTGAAGTAGCGGTTCAAGAGACCCAGTACTTC,CASSEVAVQETQYF
TRBV5-1,.,.,TRBJ1-1,TGCGCCAGCAGCTCCATGAACAGCACCTCAGTAGTCGGAGCTTTCTTT,CASSSMNSTSVVGAFF
TRBV18,.,TRBD1,TRBJ1-1,TGTGCCAGCTCACCACAGCAGGGGGCAACTGAAGCTTTCTTT,CASSPQQGATEAFF
TRBV19,.,.,TRBJ1-5,TGTGCCAGTAGTCCCTCCCCGACAGAAAAAAATCAGCCCCAGCATTTT,CASSPSPTEKNQPQHF
TRBV6-6,few,.,TRBJ2-5,TGTGCCAGCAGGGGGGGTTGGGAGACCCAGTACTTC,CASRGGWETQYF
TRBV18,.,TRBD2,TRBJ2-5,TGTGCCAGCTCACCACTAACAGCGGGGGAGACCCAGTACTTC,CASSPLTAGETQYF
TRBV10-3,once,.,TRBJ2-1,TGTGCCATCAGTGGACAGGCCAGCTCCTACAATGAGCAGTTCTTC,CAISGQASSYNEQFF
TRBV5-1,.,TRBD2,TRBJ2-3,TGCGCCAGCAGCTTCGGGGGGACAGATACGCAGTATTTT,CASSFGGTDTQYF
TRBV7-7,few,TRBD2,TRBJ2-5,TGTGCTAGCAGCCGGGGACTAGCGGGAGAATGGCGAGAGACCCAGTACTTC,CASSRGLAGEWRETQYF
TRBV25-1,.,.,TRBJ1-6,TGTGCCAGCAGTGAATCAGGGGCGCCCTATTCACCCCTCCACTTT,CASSESGAPYSPLHF
TRBV9,.,.,TRBJ2-2,TGTGCCAGCAGCTCCTCAGGGGGCGGGGGGGAACCCGGGGAGCTGTTTTTT,CASSSSGGGGEPGELFF
TRBV5-6,.,TRBD1,TRBJ2-1,TGTGCCAGCAGCTGGGACAGGGGGTCGAATGAGCAGTTCTTC,CASSWDRGSNEQFF
TRBV9,.,.,TRBJ2-5,TGTGCCAGCAGCGTAGATCAGGCAGCCCAAGAGACCCAGTACTTC,CASSVDQAAQETQYF
TRBV7-3,few,TRBD2,TRBJ2-6,TGTGCCAGCAGTTTGGGGGGGGGATTGGCTGGGGCCAACGTCCTGACTTTC,CASSLGGGLAGANVLTF
TRBV2,once,TRBD1,TRBJ1-2,TGTGCCAGCCGATCAACAGGGGGCCTCTATGGCTACACCTTC,CASRSTGGLYGYTF
TRBV5-1,few,.,TRBJ1-6,TGCGCCAGCAGCCCGAACGAGGGTCGTGATAATTCACCCCTCCACTTT,CASSPNEGRDNSPLHF
TRBV6-5,once,TRBD1,TRBJ1-2,TGTGCCAGCAGTTTTGGCACGACAGGGGGAATGGGCTACACCTTC,CASSFGTTGGMGYTF
TRBV6-1,.,TRBD1,TRBJ2-4,TGTGCCAGCAGTGGGCGGGACAGGGGGAATAAAAACATTCAGTACTTC,CASSGRDRGNKNIQYF
TRBV13,.,TRBD1,TRBJ2-2,TGTGCCAGCAGCTTCCACCCCCGGACAGGGGCGTTTGCCGGGGAGCTGTTTTTT,CASSFHPRTGAFAGELFF
TRBV7-9,.,.,TRBJ2-3,TGTGCCAGCAGCTTACGGGTCGCAGCGGTGGGCACAGATACGCAGTATTTT,CASSLRVAAVGTDTQYF
TRBV13,.,TRBD1,TRBJ2-7,TGTGCCAGCAGGTCGGGGACAGGGGGTCACGAGCAGTACTTC,CASRSGTGGHEQYF